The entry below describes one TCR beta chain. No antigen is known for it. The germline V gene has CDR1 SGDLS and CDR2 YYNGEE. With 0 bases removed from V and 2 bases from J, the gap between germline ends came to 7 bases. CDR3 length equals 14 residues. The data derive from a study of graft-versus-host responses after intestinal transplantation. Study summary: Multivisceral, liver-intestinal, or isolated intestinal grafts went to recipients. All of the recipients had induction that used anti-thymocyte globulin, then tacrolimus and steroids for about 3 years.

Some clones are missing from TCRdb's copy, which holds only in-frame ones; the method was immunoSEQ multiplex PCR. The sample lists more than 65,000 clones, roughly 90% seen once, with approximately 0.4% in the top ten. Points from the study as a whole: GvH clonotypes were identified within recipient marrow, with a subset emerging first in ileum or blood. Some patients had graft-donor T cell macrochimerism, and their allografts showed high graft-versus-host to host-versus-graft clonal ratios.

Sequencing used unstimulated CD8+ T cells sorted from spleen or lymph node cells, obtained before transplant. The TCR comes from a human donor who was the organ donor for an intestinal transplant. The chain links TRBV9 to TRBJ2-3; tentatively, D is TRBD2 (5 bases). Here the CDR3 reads CASSVVSATDTQYF. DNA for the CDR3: TGTGCCAGCAGCGTAGTTAGCGCCACAGATACGCAGTATTTT.